Shown below are 24 T cell receptor beta chains from a single sample sequenced in a study of T cells in Graves' hyperthyroidism and ophthalmopathy. TCR beta CDR3 sequences were amplified from RNA transcripts. The HTBI primer set drove a first-round RT-PCR of the TCR CDR3. TCRdb used MiXCR to reprocess the multiplex PCR reads, holding one entry per CDR3 protein. The sample carries approximately 520,000 distinct CDR3 sequences, around 22% recorded once. Material for sequencing was blood. These receptors were taken from a woman between 25 and 40 years old with Graves' ophthalmopathy.

The rearrangement uses TRBV20-1 and TRBJ2-5; 8 positions agree with TRBD1. This CDR3 is 13 amino acids long. The germline V gene encodes CDR1 DFQATT and CDR2 SNEGSKA (reference sequence). Trimming removed 5 bases from V and 6 bases from J; junction bases left unmatched: 8. CDR3 residues: CSAYDRGDKTQYF. In DNA form, the CDR3 reads TGCAGTGCTTACGACAGGGGCGATAAGACCCAGTACTTC.

The table lists this clonotype with a few counts. The genes are TRBV12-3 or TRBV12-4 and TRBJ1-5; D ambiguous. V gave up 6 bases and J gave up 7 bases, with 13 bases separating them. CDR3 length equals 13 residues. CDR3 loop: CASRGEGLQPQHF. DNA of the CDR3: TGTGCCAGCAGAGGTGAAGGGCTACAGCCCCAGCATTTT.

The V gene is TRBV4-2, the J gene TRBJ2-7; D may be TRBD1 or TRBD2 (5 bases each). The CDR3 is made up of 13 amino acids. Germline V gene sequence: CDR1 LGHNA, CDR2 YNFKEQ. V lost 4 bases, J lost 7 bases, and 14 bases lay in between. CDR3 region: CASSLTDEGEQYF. CDR3 nucleotides: TGTGCCAGCAGCCTCACCGACGAGGGGGAGCAGTACTTC.

This clonotype came up many times. Written as DNA, the CDR3 is TGTGCCAGCAGCCCGGGACAGGGCCTCTATGGCTACACCTTC. It codes for CASSPGQGLYGYTF. The V gene is TRBV6-1, the J gene TRBJ1-2; 9 bases line up with TRBD1. V gave up 6 bases and J gave up 4 bases; unmatched junction bases: 6. There are 14 residues in the CDR3. Per germline, CDR1 MNHNS and CDR2 SASEGT.

This sequence joins TRBV28 and TRBJ2-5, with 9 nucleotides matching TRBD2. Germline lookup yields CDR1 MDHEN and CDR2 SYDVKM. Trimming removed 6 bases from V and 0 bases from J; junction bases left unmatched: 5. The CDR3 loop spans 15 amino acids. The CDR3 sequence: CASSLAGAHQETQYF. CDR3 DNA sequence: TGTGCCAGCAGCTTAGCGGGAGCCCACCAAGAGACCCAGTACTTC. The full variable domain, in which reference TRBV28 and TRBJ2-5 provide the parts outside the CDR3, is DVKVTQSSRYLVKRTGEKVFLECVQDMDHENMFWYRQDPGLGLRLIYFSYDVKMKEKGDIPEGYSVSREKKERFSLILESASTNQTSMYLCASSLAGAHQETQYFGPGTRLLVL.

There are a few counts of this clonotype. The chain has TRBV5-1 and TRBJ1-1; D is unclear. V was pared by 2 bases and J by 0 bases, with 14 bases between. CDR1 and CDR2 from the germline V gene are SGHRS and YFSETQ. The length of the CDR3 is 16 residues. The chain's CDR3 is CASSFMSPYMNTEAFF. The CDR3 coding sequence is TGCGCCAGCAGCTTCATGAGCCCTTACATGAACACTGAAGCTTTCTTT.

This clonotype was observed at least ten times. The chain employs TRBV11-3 and TRBJ1-1; D perhaps matches TRBD1 (6 bases). Germline V gives CDR1 SGHNT, CDR2 YENEEA. This CDR3 comprises 17 residues. Trimming cost V 4 bases and J 0 bases, with 18 bases left between them. This chain's CDR3 is CASSSRVGGVVNTEAFF. The CDR3 DNA follows: TGTGCCAGCAGCTCAAGGGTGGGGGGCGTAGTGAACACTGAAGCTTTCTTT.

Many counts were recorded for this clonotype. The chain links TRBV20-1 to TRBJ2-5, with 7 nucleotides matching TRBD1. This CDR3 has 14 amino acids. After removal of 5 bases from V and 2 bases from J, the junction contained 8 bases not matched to a gene. Germline V gene data show CDR1 as DFQATT and CDR2 as SNEGSKA (reference sequence). The CDR3 loop is CSAPPGQTQETQYF. CDR3 DNA: TGCAGTGCTCCTCCGGGACAGACACAAGAGACCCAGTACTTC.

The sample holds a few counts of this clonotype. The chain combines TRBV6-1 with TRBJ2-7, with 9 bases identical to TRBD2. The CDR3 loop spans 14 amino acids. Looked up from germline, CDR1 is MNHNS and CDR2 is SASEGT. The trim removed 6 bases at V and 5 bases at J, leaving 8 bases unmatched. The CDR3 DNA follows: TGTGCCAGCAGCCGCGGGAGGGCCCTAGACGAGCAGTACTTC. It specifies CASSRGRALDEQYF.

The chain couples TRBV7-8 to TRBJ1-1; no definite D call. This CDR3 contains 18 residues. The V end was cut by 0 bases, the J end by 3 bases, with 20 bases between. Germline assignment: CDR1 SGHVS and CDR2 FQNEAQ. Here the CDR3 DNA reads TGTGCCAGCAGCTTAGCGCGTCCGCAGTCCTTAAGGGACACTGAAGCTTTCTTT. Encoded protein: CASSLARPQSLRDTEAFF.

The J gene is TRBJ2-7, the V gene TRBV6-5; 7 positions agree with TRBD2. The germline gives CDR1 MNHEY, CDR2 SVGAGI. Trimming took 3 bases from V and 5 from J; bases not matched to a gene: 10. CDR3 length: 15 residues. CDR3 DNA: TGTGCCAGCAGTTATGGGGACGGGGGGTCGAACGAGCAGTACTTC. It encodes CASSYGDGGSNEQYF.

CDR3 region: CASSFGTSGQETQYF. The CDR3 DNA reads TGTGCCAGCAGCTTCGGGACTAGCGGACAAGAGACCCAGTACTTC. This chain connects TRBV7-2 to TRBJ2-5; TRBD2 aligns across 11 bases. In germline, CDR1 is SGHTA, CDR2 FQGNSA. J was trimmed by 2 bases and V by 3 bases; bases with no gene match: 2. The CDR3 consists of 15 residues.

This clonotype was detected once. This chain joins TRBV6-1 and TRBJ2-7; 8 nucleotides line up with TRBD2. V lost 11 bases to trimming and J lost 7 bases; unmatched junction nucleotides: 19. The CDR3 length is 15 residues. CDR1 and CDR2 (germline): MNHNS, SASEGT. Here the CDR3 reads CAATQRGFDLAEQYF. DNA for the CDR3: TGTGCCGCAACGCAGCGGGGGTTCGACCTGGCGGAGCAGTACTTC.

This clonotype has at least ten counts. The chain links TRBV5-8 to TRBJ2-7, with D perhaps matching TRBD1 (5 bases). Germline lookup yields CDR1 SGHTS and CDR2 YDEGEE. The CDR3 has 12 residues. The V gene lost 4 bases and the J gene lost 6 bases, with 11 bases spanning the gap. CDR3: CASSPDSFEQYF. The CDR3 nucleotides are TGTGCCAGCAGCCCCGACAGTTTCGAGCAGTACTTC.

This clonotype was seen many times. V gene TRBV15 combines with J gene TRBJ1-2; TRBD1 agrees at 7 bases. CDR3 length: 14 residues. Germline V gives CDR1 LNHNV, CDR2 YYDKDF (reference sequence). The V and J ends lost 5 bases and 4 bases, in that order; junction bases with no gene match: 7. The CDR3 reads CATSGTDWGYGYTF. The CDR3 nucleotides are TGTGCCACCAGCGGGACAGATTGGGGCTATGGCTACACCTTC.

This clonotype was detected many times. The V call is TRBV3-1, the J call TRBJ1-2; D may be TRBD1 (5 bases). This CDR3 comprises 13 residues. In germline, CDR1 is LGHDT, CDR2 YNNKEL (reference sequence). Trimming stripped 4 bases from V and 7 bases from J, with 13 bases between. CDR3 DNA: TGTGCCAGCAGCCCGAGGGACGTTCCTGGCTACACCTTC. The encoded protein is CASSPRDVPGYTF. The variable domain in full, completed from reference TRBV3-1 and TRBJ1-2, reads DTAVSQTPKYLVTQMGNDKSIKCEQNLGHDTMYWYKQDSKKFLKIMFSYNNKELIINETVPNRFSPKSPDKAHLNLHINSLELGDSAVYFCASSPRDVPGYTFGSGTRLTVV.

This clonotype was recorded a few times. In nucleotides, the CDR3 is TGCAGTGCTAGATTTCTAGCGGGGGGCACCGGGGAGCTGTTTTTT. Its protein product is CSARFLAGGTGELFF. This rearrangement joins TRBV20-1 to TRBJ2-2; 11 bases are a match to TRBD2. J was trimmed by 4 bases and V by 2 bases; bases with no gene match: 3. Germline CDR1 is DFQATT and CDR2 is SNEGSKA (reference sequence). The CDR3 length is 15 residues.

V is TRBV20-1 and J is TRBJ2-5; a possible D gene is TRBD2 (6 bases). Germline CDR1 is DFQATT and CDR2 is SNEGSKA (reference sequence). This CDR3 has 12 amino acids. Trimming took off 1 base at V and 4 bases at J, with 7 bases between the two ends. The CDR3 loop is CSARGEAETQYF. The CDR3 DNA follows: TGCAGTGCTAGAGGGGAGGCAGAGACCCAGTACTTC.

This clonotype was counted ten times or more. The J gene is TRBJ2-3, the V gene TRBV7-2; TRBD2 matches 8 bases. After removal of 10 bases from V and 2 bases from J, the junction contained 8 bases not matched to a gene. CDR3 length equals 14 residues. CDR1 and CDR2 (germline): SGHTA, FQGNSA. This chain's CDR3 is CATRTSSPTDTQYF. The CDR3 DNA follows: TGTGCCACACGGACTAGCTCCCCCACAGATACGCAGTATTTT. The full variable domain, with the rest looked up from reference TRBV7-2 and TRBJ2-3, is GAGVSQSPSNKVTEKGKDVELRCDPISGHTALYWYRQSLGQGLEFLIYFQGNSAPDKSGLPSDRFSAERTGGSVSTLTIQRTQQEDSAVYLCATRTSSPTDTQYFGPGTRLTVL.

This chain connects TRBV7-2 to TRBJ1-6, with D possibly matching TRBD1 (6 bases). Germline loops: CDR1 SGHTA, CDR2 FQGNSA. Trimming removed 5 bases at V and 9 bases at J, with 17 bases between. This CDR3 has 15 amino acids. The CDR3 DNA follows: TGTGCCAGCAGCCTACAACAGGGTAGTTTTTCACCCCTCCACTTT. This sequence encodes CASSLQQGSFSPLHF.

This clonotype was recorded at least ten times. The chain joins TRBV6-1 to TRBJ1-2, with D hard to call. This CDR3 has 14 residues. Looked up from germline, CDR1 is MNHNS and CDR2 is SASEGT. Trimming took off 7 bases at V and 2 bases at J, with 14 bases between the two ends. Written as DNA, the CDR3 is TGTGCCAGCACCGTTCCCCGGGTCAACTATGGCTACACCTTC. Its protein product is CASTVPRVNYGYTF.

This clonotype appeared many times. The chain uses TRBV15 and TRBJ1-1, with 9 bases fitting TRBD1. From germline, CDR1 is LNHNV and CDR2 YYDKDF (reference sequence). This CDR3 is built from 15 residues. With V trimmed by 5 bases and J by 1 base, 5 bases remained unmatched. The CDR3 protein is CATSEGGQGNTEAFF. CDR3 coding DNA: TGTGCCACCAGCGAGGGGGGACAGGGGAACACTGAAGCTTTCTTT.

This clonotype occurred many times. The chain couples TRBV7-9 to TRBJ2-5; 12 nucleotides agree with TRBD1. With 2 bases clipped from V and 5 bases from J, the junction kept 3 bases outside the gene matches. The CDR3 runs to 15 residues. CDR1 and CDR2 (germline): SEHNR, FQNEAQ (reference sequence). CDR3 sequence reads: CASSLIGTGGETQYF. The DNA of the CDR3 is TGTGCCAGCAGCTTAATCGGGACAGGGGGCGAGACCCAGTACTTC.

This clonotype was counted between two and nine times. This rearrangement joins TRBV12-3 or TRBV12-4 to TRBJ2-2, with 9 bases matching TRBD1. This CDR3 comprises 16 residues. With V trimmed by 5 bases and J by 5 bases, 9 bases remained unmatched. The CDR3 nucleotides read TGTGCCAGCAGTCCGAGGACAGGGGATGCAACCGGGGAGCTGTTTTTT. Amino acids: CASSPRTGDATGELFF.